This T cell receptor (beta chain) was profiled in a study of cytomegalovirus exposure and HLA in healthy donors. This clone occurred a few times. Its matching antigen is unknown. Study-wide results and limits: Because they were indistinguishable, some V segments, including TRBV6-2 and TRBV6-3, were excluded. Versus the roughly 670-donor mean, an Asian-associated ancestry cluster reportedly showed fewer N-insertions in a later analysis. Over 150 TCR beta chains were listed as cytomegalovirus-associated.

PCR was performed using 60 Vbeta and 13 Jbeta primers. Only in-frame clones appear in the TCRdb table, and some are missing; sequencing was by immunoSEQ multiplex PCR. The sample carries more than 140,000 clones, almost 85% recorded once. Germline values: CDR1 LGHNA, CDR2 YSLEER. This CDR3 has 15 residues. Trimming at V came to 0 bases and at J to 3 bases, leaving 5 bases not matched to a gene. Sequencing was performed on PBMCs. The chain employs TRBV4-3 and TRBJ2-7, with 7 bases fitting TRBD1. The TCR was taken from a woman aged 40 to 49 in good health and CMV-seronegative. CDR3 nucleotides: TGCGCCAGCAGCCAAGACCCGACAGGGTACTACGAGCAGTACTTC. This codes for CASSQDPTGYYEQYF.